The 10 T cell receptor beta chains in this list originate from one sample, sequenced in a study of blood T cell repertoires in COVID-19. Only in-frame clones appear in the TCRdb table, and some are missing; sequencing was by immunoSEQ multiplex PCR. The sample carries 300,000 to 400,000 clones, over 70% recorded once. Source material: peripheral blood. These receptors were collected from a man aged 30 to 39 with active or convalescent COVID-19.

A few counts support this clone. One end of the junction does not line up with germline, which may come from a read error. The chain combines TRBV5-1 with TRBJ2-3; 8 positions match TRBD2. Germline V gene lookup returns CDR1 SGHRS and CDR2 YFSETQ. CDR3 size: 15 residues. CDR3 DNA: TGCGCCAGCAGCTTGCGGGAGGGCTTCACAAATACGCAGTATTTT. It yields the protein CASSLREGFTNTQYF. Looking up the rest from reference TRBV5-1 and TRBJ2-3 gives the full variable domain: KAGVTQTPRYLIKTRGQQVTLSCSPISGHRSVSWYQQTPGQGLQFLFEYFSETQRNKGNFPGRFSGRQFSNSRSEMNVSTLELGDSALYLCASSLREGFTNTQYFGPGTRLTVL.

The chain uses TRBV5-6 and TRBJ2-5; D not certain. Germline values: CDR1 SGHDT, CDR2 YYEEEE. Trimming removed 1 base at V and 2 bases at J, with 9 bases between. The CDR3 length is 14 residues. The CDR3 region has the DNA TGTGCCAGCAGCTTGCACTCGGGTCAAGAGACCCAGTACTTC. It codes for CASSLHSGQETQYF.

The chain has TRBV7-8 and TRBJ1-6; D possibly corresponds to TRBD1 (5 bases). In germline, CDR1 is SGHVS, CDR2 FQNEAQ. Between the trimmed V and J ends, which lost 4 bases and 7 bases, there was a span of 14 bases. This CDR3 comprises 15 residues. DNA for the CDR3: TGTGCCAGCAGCTCCCGGAGATCAGGGAATTCACCCCTCCACTTT. It yields the protein CASSSRRSGNSPLHF.

The rearrangement uses TRBV10-2 and TRBJ1-1; 8 nucleotides match TRBD1. Germline CDR1 is WSHSY and CDR2 is SAAADI. V shed 5 bases and J 0 bases; nucleotides not matched to a gene: 5. The CDR3 contains 15 residues. The CDR3 nucleotides are TGCGCCAGCAGTCAGGACAGGGCGATGAACACTGAAGCTTTCTTT. It specifies CASSQDRAMNTEAFF.

V and J are TRBV6-4 and TRBJ1-4, with 9 bases that match TRBD1. Germline V gene data show CDR1 as MRHNA and CDR2 as SNTAGT. CDR3 length: 13 amino acids. Germline trimming cut 5 bases from V and 8 bases from J; bases unmatched to any gene: 3. The CDR3 region is CASSSGTGEKLFF. The CDR3 bases are TGTGCCAGCAGTTCCGGGACAGGGGAAAAACTGTTTTTT.

The gene calls are TRBV30 and TRBJ2-2, with D perhaps matching TRBD2 (7 bases). V lost 1 base and J lost 3, with 9 bases in between. CDR1 and CDR2 from the germline V gene are GTSNPN and SVGIG (reference sequence). This CDR3 comprises 14 residues. The CDR3 loop is CAWSEGGDTGELFF. The CDR3 nucleotides are TGTGCCTGGAGTGAGGGGGGGGACACCGGGGAGCTGTTTTTT.

The V call is TRBV3-1 (or the pseudogene TRBV3-2), the J call TRBJ1-5; D not resolved. The CDR3 has 13 residues. CDR1 and CDR2 (germline): LGHDT, YNNKEL (reference sequence). V lost 4 bases, J lost 7 bases, and 11 bases lay in between. The CDR3 coding sequence is TGTGCCAGCAGCCCCGGGGTAGGGCAGCCCCAGCATTTT. It is translated as CASSPGVGQPQHF.

The chain links TRBV10-3 to TRBJ2-3, with D tentatively TRBD2 (7 bases). The germline gives CDR1 ENHRY, CDR2 SYGVKD. The V end lost 0 bases, the J end lost 3 bases, and 19 bases lay between the germline ends. The CDR3 length is 18 residues. CDR3 amino acids: CAISESTRGGGVTDTQYF. The CDR3 region has the DNA TGTGCCATCAGTGAGTCGACTCGCGGAGGGGGGGTTACAGATACGCAGTATTTT.

This chain links TRBV2 with TRBJ1-4; 7 positions agree with TRBD1. Germline-derived CDR1 and CDR2 are SNHLY and FYNNEI. This CDR3 spans 16 amino acids. Losses at the gene ends were 6 bases for V and 0 bases for J; bases not matched to a gene: 7. The CDR3 reads CASRMDRTATNEKLFF. The DNA for the CDR3 is TGTGCCAGCAGGATGGACAGGACTGCAACTAATGAAAAACTGTTTTTT. The complete variable domain, with remaining parts taken from reference TRBV2 and TRBJ1-4, reads EPEVTQTPSHQVTQMGQEVILRCVPISNHLYFYWYRQILGQKVEFLVSFYNNEISEKSEIFDDQFSVERPDGSNFTLKIRSTKLEDSAMYFCASRMDRTATNEKLFFGSGTQLSVL.

This clone was seen a handful of times. V and J are TRBV19 and TRBJ1-2; D ambiguous. Germline CDR1 LNHDA, CDR2 SQIVND (reference sequence). Trimming removed 7 bases at V and 4 bases at J, with 16 bases between. The CDR3 spans 14 residues. For the CDR3, the DNA is TGTGCCAGTATAAGGAACGGGGTCCGCTATGGCTACACCTTC. Its protein product is CASIRNGVRYGYTF. The full variable domain, in which reference TRBV19 and TRBJ1-2 provide the parts outside the CDR3, is DGGITQSPKYLFRKEGQNVTLSCEQNLNHDAMYWYRQDPGQGLRLIYYSQIVNDFQKGDIAEGYSVSREKKESFPLTVTSAQKNPTAFYLCASIRNGVRYGYTFGSGTRLTVV.